These 22 T cell receptor beta chains came from one sample sequenced in a study of T-cell reconstitution after alpha-beta-depleted transplantation in children. A library of TCRbeta sequences, prepared with unique molecular identifiers, was generated. TCRdb ran MiXCR on the PCR reads and lists one entry per CDR3 protein. Of approximately 400,000 distinct CDR3 sequences in the sample, roughly a tenth were seen once. Source: PBMCs from the stem cell graft donor, taken from the stem cell graft. These receptors were obtained from a human donor who donated a stem cell graft to a child with acute myeloid leukemia.

This clonotype has only a few counts. The rearrangement uses TRBV6-1 and TRBJ1-6, with D possibly matching TRBD1 (5 bases). The germline gives CDR1 MNHNS, CDR2 SASEGT. The CDR3 covers 14 residues. V shed 6 bases and J shed 7 bases, with 13 bases lying between them. The CDR3 sequence is CASRPSGPNSPLHF. The CDR3 DNA sequence: TGTGCCAGCAGACCATCGGGACCGAATTCACCCCTCCACTTT.

There are a few counts of this clonotype. The chain couples TRBV7-9 to TRBJ2-3, with D perhaps matching TRBD1 or TRBD2 (7 bases each). The germline CDR1 and CDR2 sequences are SEHNR and FQNEAQ (reference sequence). The ends were cut back, 7 bases at V and 6 bases at J, with 26 bases in the middle. The CDR3 has 17 residues. The CDR3 DNA is TGTGCCAGCACCTACAGGGGAGGTGCGGGGGACACGGATACGCAGTATTTT. Translation gives CASTYRGGAGDTDTQYF.

In this sample, this clonotype turned up once. The chain couples TRBV7-9 to TRBJ1-1; D gene ambiguous. This CDR3 region has 14 residues. Trimming pared 4 bases from V and 5 bases from J, leaving 14 bases between. Germline loops: CDR1 SEHNR, CDR2 FQNEAQ (reference sequence). The CDR3 here is CASSSRTAWTEAFF. Here the CDR3 DNA reads TGTGCCAGCAGCTCCCGGACGGCGTGGACTGAAGCTTTCTTT.

This clonotype was recorded a few times. The V and J genes are TRBV5-1 and TRBJ2-5; D may be TRBD2 (5 bases). The CDR3 covers 16 residues. Trimming took off 0 bases at V and 4 bases at J, with 16 bases between the two ends. CDR1 SGHRS and CDR2 YFSETQ come from the germline V gene. In DNA form, the CDR3 reads TGCGCCAGCAGCTTGGGTTGGGAGACGGTCGGAGAGACCCAGTACTTC. Protein product: CASSLGWETVGETQYF.

This clonotype turned up a few times. The chain joins TRBV20-1 to TRBJ2-1, with a possible D match to TRBD2 (6 bases). CDR3 length: 13 amino acids. V lost 6 bases to trimming and J lost 5 bases, with 14 bases between them. CDR1 is DFQATT, CDR2 SNEGSKA, per germline (reference sequence). The CDR3 here is CSARQGGHNEQFF. For the CDR3, the DNA is TGCAGTGCCCGGCAGGGAGGCCACAATGAGCAGTTCTTC.

This clonotype was seen many times. CDR3 sequence reads: CASSWGGEQFF. The CDR3 bases are TGTGCCAGCAGTTGGGGAGGTGAGCAGTTCTTC. The chain couples TRBV5-6 to TRBJ2-1, with D maybe TRBD2 (6 bases). The germline gives CDR1 SGHDT, CDR2 YYEEEE. This CDR3 has 11 amino acids. The V end lost 5 bases, the J end lost 9 bases, and 9 bases lay between the germline ends.

Concerning this clonotype itself: A single base separates this from a much larger clone, so it may be a read error. This rearrangement joins TRBV5-1 to TRBJ2-1; D uncertain. There are 14 residues in the CDR3. CDR1 is SGHRS, CDR2 YFSETQ, per germline. CDR3 residues: CASSPTAVYNDQFF. The CDR3 DNA reads as TGCGCCAGCAGCCCTACCGCTGTCTACAATGACCAGTTCTTC.

The rearrangement joins TRBV10-3 to TRBJ1-1, with 10 bases lining up with TRBD1. With V trimmed by 10 bases and J by 1 base, 6 bases remained unmatched. Germline lookup yields CDR1 ENHRY and CDR2 SYGVKD. The CDR3 extends over 14 amino acids. CDR3 DNA: TGTGCCACTAGACAGGGGGCAGGGAACACTGAAGCTTTCTTT. As protein: CATRQGAGNTEAFF.

This chain links TRBV4-2 with TRBJ2-3; perhaps TRBD2 as D (6 bases). The CDR3 runs to 16 residues. Germline loops: CDR1 LGHNA, CDR2 YNFKEQ. Trimming left V 0 bases short and J 0 bases short, with 10 bases between. The CDR3 here is CASSQDSSGSTDTQYF. The CDR3 DNA reads as TGTGCCAGCAGCCAAGACTCGAGCGGGAGCACAGATACGCAGTATTTT.

The rearrangement joins TRBV20-1 to TRBJ2-3; a weak D match, TRBD1 (7 bases). Trimming stripped 2 bases from V and 0 bases from J, with 27 bases between. CDR1 and CDR2 from the germline V gene are DFQATT and SNEGSKA (reference sequence). The CDR3 runs to 20 residues. This CDR3 is CSARKGLGQVVAGSTDTQYF. The CDR3 DNA sequence: TGCAGTGCTAGAAAAGGACTCGGACAGGTCGTCGCGGGGAGCACAGATACGCAGTATTTT.

This clonotype was seen more than once but under ten times. This sequence joins TRBV20-1 and TRBJ2-1, with 9 bases lining up with TRBD1. Germline V gene data show CDR1 as DFQATT and CDR2 as SNEGSKA (reference sequence). This CDR3 has 15 amino acids. V was pared by 0 bases and J by 5 bases, with 5 bases of the junction left unmatched. CDR3 coding DNA: TGCAGTGCTAGAGATGGAGACAGGGGGAACAATGAGCAGTTCTTC. It translates to CSARDGDRGNNEQFF.

The chain has TRBV27 and TRBJ2-1, with D possibly matching TRBD2 (6 bases). The germline V gene encodes CDR1 MNHEY and CDR2 SMNVEV (reference sequence). This CDR3 contains 13 residues. V gave up 5 bases and J gave up 6 bases, with 11 bases separating them. Written as DNA, the CDR3 is TGTGCCAGCAGTCGGGGGACTCCCAATGAGCAGTTCTTC. This codes for CASSRGTPNEQFF.

The rearrangement links TRBV4-3 to TRBJ2-1; 9 bases are a match to TRBD2. CDR1 and CDR2 from the germline V gene are LGHNA and YSLEER. V lost 0 bases, J lost 7 bases, and 7 bases stayed unmatched. The CDR3 spans 16 residues. The CDR3 is CASSQDWSSGINEQFF. Here the CDR3 DNA reads TGCGCCAGCAGCCAAGATTGGTCTAGCGGGATTAATGAGCAGTTCTTC.

In its sample, this clonotype was seen many times. The genes are TRBV3-1 and TRBJ2-3; D gene ambiguous. V was trimmed by 3 bases and J by 2 bases, leaving 9 bases between them. The CDR3 sequence is 14 residues long. CDR1 is LGHDT and CDR2 is YNNKEL in the germline V gene (reference sequence). CDR3 nucleotides: TGTGCCAGCAGCCAGGGCGGTTACACAGATACGCAGTATTTT. Protein sequence: CASSQGGYTDTQYF.

This clonotype was observed a handful of times. The chain links TRBV5-1 to TRBJ2-3; D gene uncertain. Looked up from germline, CDR1 is SGHRS and CDR2 is YFSETQ. V lost 0 bases to trimming and J lost 1 base, with 6 bases between them. This CDR3 contains 14 residues. The CDR3 loop is CASSLDAGTDTQYF. The CDR3 bases are TGCGCCAGCAGCTTGGACGCTGGCACAGATACGCAGTATTTT.

The chain is built from TRBV29-1 and TRBJ1-1; D is unresolved. The CDR3 runs to 13 residues. In germline, CDR1 is SQVTM, CDR2 ANQGSEA. V gave up 7 bases and J gave up 5 bases, with 17 bases separating them. CDR3 sequence reads: CSALTPPGTEAFF. For the CDR3, the DNA is TGCAGCGCATTGACACCCCCGGGGACTGAAGCTTTCTTT.

This clonotype has a handful of counts. V gene TRBV9 combines with J gene TRBJ2-3, with D possibly TRBD2 on 5 matching bases. CDR1 is SGDLS, CDR2 YYNGEE, per germline. The CDR3 runs to 16 residues. V was cut by 4 bases and J by 6 bases, with 21 bases left in between. DNA for the CDR3: TGTGCCAGCAGCTCAGTGAGCGGAACTCAAGCGGATACGCAGTATTTT. Protein: CASSSVSGTQADTQYF.

This clonotype was observed at least ten times. J is TRBJ2-3 and V is TRBV20-1, with 8 bases matching TRBD2. Trimming at V came to 4 bases and at J to 1 base, leaving 13 bases not matched to a gene. Germline V gene sequence: CDR1 DFQATT, CDR2 SNEGSKA (reference sequence). The CDR3 has 17 amino acids. The CDR3 is CSATARGAGDGTDTQYF. DNA for the CDR3: TGCAGTGCTACAGCAAGGGGAGCGGGGGATGGCACAGATACGCAGTATTTT.

This clonotype has a count of ten or more. The V and J genes are TRBV5-1 and TRBJ2-2; D might be TRBD2 (6 bases). Trimming pared 0 bases from V and 3 bases from J, leaving 12 bases between. The CDR3 length is 16 residues. The germline V gene encodes CDR1 SGHRS and CDR2 YFSETQ. This chain's CDR3 is CASSLAGGSYTGELFF. In DNA, the CDR3 is TGCGCCAGCAGCTTGGCCGGGGGTTCGTACACCGGGGAGCTGTTTTTT.

This clonotype was detected only a few times. The chain employs TRBV5-5 and TRBJ1-4; D perhaps matches TRBD1 (6 bases). Germline V gene data show CDR1 as SGHKS and CDR2 as YYEKEE (reference sequence). V lost 4 bases, J lost 8 bases, and 18 bases lay in between. The length of the CDR3 is 15 residues. CDR3 sequence reads: CASSPGANLGEKLFF. In DNA form, the CDR3 reads TGTGCCAGCAGCCCGGGGGCGAACCTCGGCGAAAAACTGTTTTTT.

With regard to this clonotype: The junction and the germline gene differ at one end; a read error may be behind it. The chain carries TRBV4-1 and TRBJ1-2; weak D call: TRBD1 (6 bases). Germline V gene sequence: CDR1 MGHRA, CDR2 YSYEKL. This CDR3 spans 15 amino acids. The CDR3 DNA sequence: TGCGCCAGCAGCCAAGATGGGAGGGGGTCAGGTGGCGACACCTTC. It is translated as CASSQDGRGSGGDTF.

The V gene is TRBV7-2, the J gene TRBJ2-4; perhaps TRBD2 as D (7 bases). Germline V gene lookup returns CDR1 SGHTA and CDR2 FQGNSA. The V gene lost 3 bases and the J gene lost 3 bases, with 15 bases spanning the gap. There are 16 residues in the CDR3. The CDR3 nucleotides read TGTGCCAGCAGCTTGGGGATAGGGGGGGTCAAAAACATTCAGTACTTC. Translation gives CASSLGIGGVKNIQYF. The whole variable domain, remainder taken from reference TRBV7-2 and TRBJ2-4, is GAGVSQSPSNKVTEKGKDVELRCDPISGHTALYWYRQSLGQGLEFLIYFQGNSAPDKSGLPSDRFSAERTGGSVSTLTIQRTQQEDSAVYLCASSLGIGGVKNIQYFGAGTRLSVL.